The TCR beta chain described here comes from a study of cytomegalovirus exposure and HLA in healthy donors. In the case of this clone: As yet, its antigen is unknown.

Both 60 Vbeta primers and 13 Jbeta primers went into the PCR. Measured with immunoSEQ multiplex PCR; TCRdb has only the in-frame clones, and not every one. The sample holds roughly 96,000 clones, under 85% seen once. This CDR3 spans 15 amino acids. General observations from the study: For cytomegalovirus status, the classifier reportedly gave diagnoses with high specificity and sensitivity. In an earlier analysis, most TCR beta V segments were productive about 87% or about 30% of the time.

The chain has TRBV21-1 and TRBJ1-1; the D segment call TRBD1 is taken from the table without a DNA check. TRBV21-1 counts as a pseudogene. Sequencing was carried out using PBMCs. The sequence derives from a female donor in good health and CMV-seropositive. The CDR3 sequence: CASSKVDREDNEAFF. The CDR3 region has the DNA TGTGCCAGCAGCAAAGTTGACAGGGAGGACAATGAAGCTTTCTTT.